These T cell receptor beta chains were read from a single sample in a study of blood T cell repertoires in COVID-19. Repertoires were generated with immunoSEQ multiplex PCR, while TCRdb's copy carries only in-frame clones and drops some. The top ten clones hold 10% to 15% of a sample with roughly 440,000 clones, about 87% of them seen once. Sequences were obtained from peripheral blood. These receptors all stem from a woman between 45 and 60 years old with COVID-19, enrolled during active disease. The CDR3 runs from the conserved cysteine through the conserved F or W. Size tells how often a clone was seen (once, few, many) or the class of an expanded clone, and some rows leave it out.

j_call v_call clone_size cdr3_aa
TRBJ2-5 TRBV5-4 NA CASSPGGPGEETQYF
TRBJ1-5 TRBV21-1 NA CASCTWGPNQPQHF
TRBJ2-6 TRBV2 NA CASSAGYNSGANVLTF
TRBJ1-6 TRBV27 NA CASSFGDRAPLHF
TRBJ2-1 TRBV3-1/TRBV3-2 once CASSGSYNEQFF
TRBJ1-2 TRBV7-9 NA CASSLSGTGGYTF
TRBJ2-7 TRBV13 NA CASSLIAGATYEQYF
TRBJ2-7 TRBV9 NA CASSPRLATEQYF
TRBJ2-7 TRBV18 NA CASSPGTGTYEQYF
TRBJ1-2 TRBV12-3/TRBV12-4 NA CASTPGGVGGYTF
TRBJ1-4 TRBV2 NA CASSDAGRGKLFF
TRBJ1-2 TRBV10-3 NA CAIRENAGTGDGYTF
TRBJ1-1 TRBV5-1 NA CASSWTGLEAFF
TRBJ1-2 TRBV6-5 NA CASSYVRTGVGYTF
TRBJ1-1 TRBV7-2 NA CASSLRAPMNTEAFF
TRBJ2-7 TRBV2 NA CASRGTGPRQYF
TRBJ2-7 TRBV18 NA CASSTGGGSYEQYF
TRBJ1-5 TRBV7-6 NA CASSRGTDQPQHF
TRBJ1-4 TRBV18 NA CASSPPGQGNEKLFF
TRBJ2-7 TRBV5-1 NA CASRGGDRDYGGQYF
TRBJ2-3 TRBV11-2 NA CASSFLRGGTDTQYF
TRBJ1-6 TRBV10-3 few CAIKQQGTYNSPLHF